Listed here is a single T cell receptor beta chain. The record originates from a study of radiation and T cells in renal cell carcinoma. The overall study: Nephrectomy followed 15 Gy stereotactic body radiation by 4 weeks.

Time point reported: baseline pretreatment blood. The sample's treatment: 15 Gy SBRT to primary tumor, nephrectomy 4 weeks later. Blood was sampled at baseline, 2 weeks and 4 weeks after SBRT. Germline V gene data show CDR1 as DFQATT and CDR2 as SNEGSKA (reference sequence). The V end was cut by 3 bases, the J end by 3 bases, with 6 bases between. This CDR3 is built from 11 residues. Sequencing used immunoSEQ multiplex PCR; TCRdb keeps in-frame clones, though not all of them. Of about 88,000 clones in the sample, 65% to 90% were seen once. The sequenced sample was blood, obtained from a patient whose treatment included radiotherapy and nephrectomy. The receptor comes from a man aged 45-65 years with renal cell carcinoma. This sequence joins TRBV20-1 and TRBJ2-7; no definite D call. Here the CDR3 reads CSARPHYEQYF. In nucleotides, the CDR3 is TGCAGTGCTAGGCCCCACTACGAGCAGTACTTC.